This is a list of T cell receptor beta chains from one sample in a study of T cells in localized non-small cell lung cancer. Clones were sequenced by immunoSEQ multiplex PCR, and TCRdb holds only the in-frame ones, with some missing. Here the sample spans 30,000 to 35,000 clones, around 90% being singletons. The starting material was peripheral blood, obtained before any cancer treatment. All receptors derive from an older female donor with stage I lung adenocarcinoma. Each CDR3 is given with its conserved first and last residue. Fields, in order: V gene, D gene, clone size, J gene, CDR3 DNA, CDR3 protein. The D gene is left open where the match is weak. Not every row has a clone size; where given, it reads once, few, many or a size class.

V gene: TRBV7-6; D gene: NA; clone size: NA; J gene: TRBJ1-5; CDR3 DNA: TGTGCCAGCAGCTTAGCGGGTAGCAATCAGCCCCAGCATTTT; CDR3 protein: CASSLAGSNQPQHF
V gene: TRBV7-2; D gene: TRBD2; clone size: once; J gene: TRBJ2-1; CDR3 DNA: TGTGCCAGCGGGGGCTCTAGCGGGAGGAATGAGCAGTTCTTC; CDR3 protein: CASGGSSGRNEQFF
V gene: TRBV19; D gene: NA; clone size: NA; J gene: TRBJ1-4; CDR3 DNA: TGTGCCACCGGACAGTCGCGCGAAAAACTGTTTTTT; CDR3 protein: CATGQSREKLFF
V gene: TRBV27; D gene: NA; clone size: NA; J gene: TRBJ2-1; CDR3 DNA: TGTGCCAGCAACTCAGGGGGGCCCTACAATGAGCAGTTCTTC; CDR3 protein: CASNSGGPYNEQFF
V gene: TRBV19; D gene: TRBD2; clone size: NA; J gene: TRBJ2-5; CDR3 DNA: TGTGCCAGTAGTATCGGGGACGGACTAGCGGGGCAAGAGACCCAGTACTTC; CDR3 protein: CASSIGDGLAGQETQYF
V gene: TRBV5-1; D gene: TRBD2; clone size: NA; J gene: TRBJ2-7; CDR3 DNA: TGCGCCAGCAGCCAACTAGCGGGAGGGCCTAACGAGCAGTACTTC; CDR3 protein: CASSQLAGGPNEQYF
V gene: TRBV28; D gene: TRBD1; clone size: NA; J gene: TRBJ2-7; CDR3 DNA: TGTGCCAGCAGGGACAGGGTTCTCGAGCAGTACTTC; CDR3 protein: CASRDRVLEQYF
V gene: TRBV5-1; D gene: NA; clone size: NA; J gene: TRBJ1-5; CDR3 DNA: TGCGCCAGCAGCTTGGCCGGGGGGCAGGGCAATCAGCCCCAGCATTTT; CDR3 protein: CASSLAGGQGNQPQHF
V gene: TRBV29-1; D gene: NA; clone size: NA; J gene: TRBJ2-7; CDR3 DNA: TGCAGCGTTGGGGATGGTCCCTACGAGCAGTACTTC; CDR3 protein: CSVGDGPYEQYF
V gene: TRBV7-9; D gene: NA; clone size: NA; J gene: TRBJ1-1; CDR3 DNA: TGTGCCAGCAGCTTGACAGGAGGGAACACTGAAGCTTTCTTT; CDR3 protein: CASSLTGGNTEAFF
V gene: TRBV7-9; D gene: NA; clone size: NA; J gene: TRBJ1-1; CDR3 DNA: TGTGCCAGCAGCTTAGGAGAAGGTCTGGGCACTGAAGCTTTCTTT; CDR3 protein: CASSLGEGLGTEAFF
V gene: TRBV7-2; D gene: TRBD2; clone size: once; J gene: TRBJ2-3; CDR3 DNA: TGTGCCAGCAGCTCGGGACTAGCGACAGATACGCAGTATTTT; CDR3 protein: CASSSGLATDTQYF
V gene: TRBV6-6; D gene: TRBD1; clone size: NA; J gene: TRBJ2-7; CDR3 DNA: TGTGCCAGCAGCCCACGGACAGGGGGCAACGAGCAGTACTTC; CDR3 protein: CASSPRTGGNEQYF
V gene: TRBV6-5; D gene: TRBD1; clone size: NA; J gene: TRBJ1-1; CDR3 DNA: TGTGCCAGCAGTTACGGGACAGGGTTGGGCACTGAAGCTTTCTTT; CDR3 protein: CASSYGTGLGTEAFF
V gene: TRBV5-1; D gene: NA; clone size: NA; J gene: TRBJ1-1; CDR3 DNA: TGCGCCAGCAGCTTGGCAGGAGGGCTAGGGGCTGAAGCTTTCTTT; CDR3 protein: CASSLAGGLGAEAFF
V gene: TRBV27; D gene: NA; clone size: NA; J gene: TRBJ1-5; CDR3 DNA: TGTGCCAGCAGTCCCCGGCCAGGGGATCAGCCCCAGCATTTT; CDR3 protein: CASSPRPGDQPQHF
V gene: TRBV5-4; D gene: TRBD1; clone size: NA; J gene: TRBJ1-2; CDR3 DNA: TGTGCCAGCAGCTTGATCACAGGGGACAATGGCTACACCTTC; CDR3 protein: CASSLITGDNGYTF
V gene: TRBV29-1; D gene: TRBD2; clone size: NA; J gene: TRBJ2-1; CDR3 DNA: TGCAGCGTTGAGTTGCGGGGGGGAAGGTTCTTC; CDR3 protein: CSVELRGGRFF